This T cell receptor beta chain is from a study of T cell responses to AZD1222 COVID-19 vaccine. Findings and caveats of the study: Donors were mostly white British, more females; clonal diversity possibly underestimated. Baseline seropositivity occurred in only a handful of AZD1222 recipients.

Between the trimmed V and J ends, which lost 0 bases and 4 bases, there was a span of 15 bases. The CDR3 covers 16 residues. The V gene's germline CDR1 is SGHRS and CDR2 YFSETQ. In regard to this clone: The antigen remains undetermined.

The protocol was immunoSEQ multiplex PCR, while the TCRdb copy is restricted to in-frame clones and leaves out a portion. The data contain 130,000 to 150,000 clones, around 90% of them seen just once; the ten biggest clones take up 1.5% to 2%. V gene TRBV5-1 combines with J gene TRBJ2-3; tentative D call: TRBD2 (6 bases). The sample was peripheral blood, taken 28 days after the second AZD1222 dose. This receptor was identified in an adult who received the AZD1222 COVID-19 vaccine. The CDR3 sequence: CASSLGGTARADTQYF. CDR3 coding DNA: TGCGCCAGCAGCTTGGGCGGGACCGCACGGGCAGATACGCAGTATTTT.